What follows are 11 T cell receptor beta chains derived from one specimen sequenced in a study of blood T cell repertoires in COVID-19. The protocol was immunoSEQ multiplex PCR, while the TCRdb copy is restricted to in-frame clones and leaves out a portion. The table includes about 480,000 clones, 88% detected once. The sequenced sample was peripheral blood. The receptors derive from a woman aged 45-65 years with COVID-19, enrolled during active disease.

V gene TRBV4-1 combines with J gene TRBJ2-1, with TRBD2 as a possible D gene (5 bases). Trimming removed 0 bases at V and 7 bases at J, with 22 bases between. CDR3 length equals 18 residues. CDR1 MGHRA and CDR2 YSYEKL come from the germline V gene. CDR3 coding DNA: TGCGCCAGCAGCCAAGAAGGAAGGCGGGCTGGAGCACTTAATGAGCAGTTCTTC. Encoded protein: CASSQEGRRAGALNEQFF.

The rearrangement joins TRBV5-6 to TRBJ1-4; unclear D gene. From germline, CDR1 is SGHDT and CDR2 YYEEEE. The CDR3 is 14 residues long. V was pared by 0 bases and J by 4 bases, with 7 bases between. The CDR3 region has the DNA TGTGCCAGCAGCTTGGGGCAGATTAATGAAAAACTGTTTTTT. It is translated as CASSLGQINEKLFF. Full variable domain (missing parts from reference TRBV5-6 and TRBJ1-4): DAGVTQSPTHLIKTRGQQVTLRCSPKSGHDTVSWYQQALGQGPQFIFQYYEEEERQRGNFPDRFSGHQFPNYSSELNVNALLLGDSALYLCASSLGQINEKLFFGSGTQLSVL.

The V call is TRBV5-6, the J call TRBJ1-1, with no clear D. This CDR3 spans 11 amino acids. Trimming pared 0 bases from V and 11 bases from J, leaving 8 bases between. The germline V gene encodes CDR1 SGHDT and CDR2 YYEEEE. CDR3: CASSLGQQAFF. CDR3 coding DNA: TGTGCCAGCAGCTTGGGACAACAGGCTTTCTTT.

This clone was seen a handful of times. The rearrangement joins TRBV7-9 to TRBJ1-4; TRBD1 matches 7 bases. The J segment lost 8 bases and the V segment lost 0 bases, leaving 6 bases of the junction unmatched. In germline, CDR1 is SEHNR, CDR2 FQNEAQ (reference sequence). The CDR3 sequence is 15 residues long. This CDR3 is CASSLAGGLGEKLFF. The CDR3 DNA reads TGTGCCAGCAGCTTAGCAGGGGGCTTAGGCGAAAAACTGTTTTTT.

This clone was detected only once. This chain joins TRBV12-3 or TRBV12-4 and TRBJ2-7; D perhaps matches TRBD2 (6 bases). This CDR3 comprises 13 residues. Trimming left V 5 bases short and J 1 base short, with 9 bases between. The CDR3 DNA sequence: TGTGCCAGCAGTCCAGGGAGGTCCTACGAGCAGTACTTC. Protein sequence: CASSPGRSYEQYF.

The chain employs TRBV28 and TRBJ1-2; 9 bases fit TRBD1. CDR1 MDHEN and CDR2 SYDVKM come from the germline V gene. J lost 4 bases, V lost 6 bases, and 6 bases had no gene match. The CDR3 loop spans 14 amino acids. Here the CDR3 DNA reads TGTGCCAGCAGAACAGGGGGCCCTCTCTATGGCTACACCTTC. Its translation: CASRTGGPLYGYTF.

The rearrangement joins TRBV2 to TRBJ1-4, with TRBD1 matching 9 bases. Looked up from germline, CDR1 is SNHLY and CDR2 is FYNNEI. The CDR3 sequence is 17 residues long. V gave up 7 bases and J gave up 4 bases; unmatched junction bases: 13. CDR3 in amino acids: CASTYPATGGVNEKLFF. CDR3 coding DNA: TGTGCCAGCACCTACCCCGCGACAGGGGGAGTTAATGAAAAACTGTTTTTT.

This clone has just one count. This chain joins TRBV10-3 and TRBJ2-3; 7 bases agree with TRBD1. V trimming: 8 bases; J trimming: 2 bases; junction bases outside the gene matches: 7. Germline assignment: CDR1 ENHRY and CDR2 SYGVKD. CDR3 size: 14 residues. CDR3 DNA: TGTGCCATCGGCGAGGGGGCAGACACAGATACGCAGTATTTT. This encodes CAIGEGADTDTQYF.

This rearrangement joins TRBV2 to TRBJ1-2; D remains unclear. Germline assignment: CDR1 SNHLY and CDR2 FYNNEI. The CDR3 totals 13 residues. Trimming took 5 bases from V and 5 from J, leaving 12 bases between them. CDR3 sequence (DNA): TGTGCCAGCAGTCTCGACGGACTGTATGGCTACACCTTC. As protein: CASSLDGLYGYTF. The full variable domain, completed using reference TRBV2 and TRBJ1-2, is EPEVTQTPSHQVTQMGQEVILRCVPISNHLYFYWYRQILGQKVEFLVSFYNNEISEKSEIFDDQFSVERPDGSNFTLKIRSTKLEDSAMYFCASSLDGLYGYTFGSGTRLTVV.

V and J are TRBV11-2 and TRBJ2-2; D is perhaps TRBD2 (7 bases). The CDR3 runs 15 residues. CDR1 and CDR2 from the germline V gene are SGHAT and FQNNGV. V lost 3 bases and J lost 5, with 13 bases in between. The DNA of the CDR3 is TGTGCCAGCAGCTTCTCGGGGGGCGAAACCGGGGAGCTGTTTTTT. Amino acid sequence: CASSFSGGETGELFF.

This clone was seen only a few times. The J gene is TRBJ1-6, the V gene TRBV4-1; TRBD1 agrees at 7 bases. Per germline, CDR1 MGHRA and CDR2 YSYEKL. V trimming: 1 base; J trimming: 6 bases; junction bases outside the gene matches: 9. The CDR3 covers 17 residues. Here the CDR3 reads CASSQGAQGVRNSPLHF. CDR3 bases: TGCGCCAGCAGCCAAGGGGCGCAGGGGGTACGTAATTCACCCCTCCACTTT.